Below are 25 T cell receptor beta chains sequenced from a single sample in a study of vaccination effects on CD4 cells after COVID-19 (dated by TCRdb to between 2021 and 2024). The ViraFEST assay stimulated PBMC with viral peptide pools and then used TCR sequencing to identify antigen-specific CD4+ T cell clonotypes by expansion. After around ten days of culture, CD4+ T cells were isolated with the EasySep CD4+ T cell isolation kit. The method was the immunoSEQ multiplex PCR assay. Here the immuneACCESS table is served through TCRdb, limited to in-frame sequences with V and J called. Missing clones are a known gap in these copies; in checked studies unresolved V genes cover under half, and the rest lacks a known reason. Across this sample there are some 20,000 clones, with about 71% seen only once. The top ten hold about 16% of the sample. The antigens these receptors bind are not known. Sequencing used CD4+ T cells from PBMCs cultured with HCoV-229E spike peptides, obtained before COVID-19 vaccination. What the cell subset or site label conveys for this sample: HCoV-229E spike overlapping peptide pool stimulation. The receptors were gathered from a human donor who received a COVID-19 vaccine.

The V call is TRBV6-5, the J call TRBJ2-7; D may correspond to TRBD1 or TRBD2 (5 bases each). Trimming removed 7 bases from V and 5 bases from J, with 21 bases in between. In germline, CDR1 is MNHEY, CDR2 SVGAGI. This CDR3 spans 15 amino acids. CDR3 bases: TGTGCCAGCAAAAGCCGGGACCCCGGGTCGGACGAGCAGTACTTC. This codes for CASKSRDPGSDEQYF.

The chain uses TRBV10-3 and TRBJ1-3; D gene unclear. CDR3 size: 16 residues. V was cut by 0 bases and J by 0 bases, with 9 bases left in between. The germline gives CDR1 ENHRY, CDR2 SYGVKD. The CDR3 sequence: CAISESIGDSGNTIYF. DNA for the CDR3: TGTGCCATCAGTGAGTCGATTGGGGACTCTGGAAACACCATATATTTT.

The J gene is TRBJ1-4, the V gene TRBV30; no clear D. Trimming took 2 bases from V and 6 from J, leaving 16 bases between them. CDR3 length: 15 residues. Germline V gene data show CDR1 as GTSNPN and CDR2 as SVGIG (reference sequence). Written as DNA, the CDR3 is TGTGCCTGGAGTCCCCGGGTGGGGAGGGATGAAAAACTGTTTTTT. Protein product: CAWSPRVGRDEKLFF.

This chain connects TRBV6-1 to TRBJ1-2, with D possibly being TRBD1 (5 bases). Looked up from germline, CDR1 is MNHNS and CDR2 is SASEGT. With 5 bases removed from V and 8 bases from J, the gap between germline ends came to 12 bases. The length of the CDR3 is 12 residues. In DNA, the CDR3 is TGTGCCAGCAGTTATGAGGGGATCGGCTACACCTTC. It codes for CASSYEGIGYTF.

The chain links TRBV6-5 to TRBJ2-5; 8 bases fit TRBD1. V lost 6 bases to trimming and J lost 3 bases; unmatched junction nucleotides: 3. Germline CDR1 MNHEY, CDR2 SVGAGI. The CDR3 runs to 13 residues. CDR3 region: CASSGQGKETQYF. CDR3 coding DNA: TGTGCCAGCAGCGGACAGGGAAAAGAGACCCAGTACTTC.

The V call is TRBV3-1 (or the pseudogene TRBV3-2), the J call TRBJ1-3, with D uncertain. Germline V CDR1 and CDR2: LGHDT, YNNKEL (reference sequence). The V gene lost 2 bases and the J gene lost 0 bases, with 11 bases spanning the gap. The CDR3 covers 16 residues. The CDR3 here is CASSQQLQSSGNTIYF. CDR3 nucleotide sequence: TGTGCCAGCAGCCAACAACTCCAGAGCTCTGGAAACACCATATATTTT.

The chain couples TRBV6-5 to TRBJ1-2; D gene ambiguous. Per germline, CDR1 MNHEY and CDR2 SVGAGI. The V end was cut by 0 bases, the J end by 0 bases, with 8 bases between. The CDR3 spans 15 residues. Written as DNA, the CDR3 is TGTGCCAGCAGTTACTCGGCCAGCGCTAACTATGGCTACACCTTC. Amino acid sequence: CASSYSASANYGYTF.

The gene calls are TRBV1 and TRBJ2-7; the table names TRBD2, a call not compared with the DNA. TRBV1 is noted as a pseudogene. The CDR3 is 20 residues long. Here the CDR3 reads CTSSQQGLDGLAGVMYEQYF. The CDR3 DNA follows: TGCACCAGCAGCCAACAGGGGCTCGACGGACTAGCGGGAGTTATGTACGAGCAGTACTTC.

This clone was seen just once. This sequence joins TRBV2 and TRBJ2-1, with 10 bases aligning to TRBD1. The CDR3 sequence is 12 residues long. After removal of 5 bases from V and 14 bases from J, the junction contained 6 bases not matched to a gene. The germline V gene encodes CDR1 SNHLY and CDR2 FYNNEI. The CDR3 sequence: CASSITGTGEFF. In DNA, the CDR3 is TGTGCCAGCAGTATAACCGGGACAGGGGAGTTCTTC. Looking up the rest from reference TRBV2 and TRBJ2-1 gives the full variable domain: EPEVTQTPSHQVTQMGQEVILRCVPISNHLYFYWYRQILGQKVEFLVSFYNNEISEKSEIFDDQFSVERPDGSNFTLKIRSTKLEDSAMYFCASSITGTGEFFGPGTRLTVL.

CDR3 amino acids: CASSPPGQGAETQYF. The CDR3 DNA follows: TGTGCCAGCAGTCCACCGGGACAGGGGGCTGAGACCCAGTACTTC. This sequence joins TRBV5-4 and TRBJ2-5; 12 positions agree with TRBD1. Losses at the gene ends were 5 bases for V and 5 bases for J; bases not matched to a gene: 7. The CDR3 sequence is 15 residues long. Germline lookup yields CDR1 SGHNT and CDR2 YYREEE (reference sequence).

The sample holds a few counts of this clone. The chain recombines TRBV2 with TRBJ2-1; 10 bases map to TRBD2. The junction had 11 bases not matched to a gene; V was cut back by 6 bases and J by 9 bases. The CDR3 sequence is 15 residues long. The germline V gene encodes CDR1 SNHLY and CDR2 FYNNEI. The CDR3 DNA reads TGTGCCAGCAGCGCTTCTAGCGGGAGACAGAGTGAGCAGTTCTTC. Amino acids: CASSASSGRQSEQFF.

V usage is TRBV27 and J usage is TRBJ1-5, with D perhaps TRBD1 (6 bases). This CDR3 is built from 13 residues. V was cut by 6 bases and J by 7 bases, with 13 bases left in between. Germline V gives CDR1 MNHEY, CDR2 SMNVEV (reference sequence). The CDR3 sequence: CASSLYRAQPQHF. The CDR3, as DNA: TGTGCCAGCAGCCTCTACAGGGCCCAGCCCCAGCATTTT.

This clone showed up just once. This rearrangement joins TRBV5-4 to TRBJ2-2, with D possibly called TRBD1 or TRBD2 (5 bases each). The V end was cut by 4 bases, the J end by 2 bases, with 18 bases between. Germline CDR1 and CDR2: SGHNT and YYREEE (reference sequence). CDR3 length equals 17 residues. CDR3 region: CASSPPSGGVNTGELFF. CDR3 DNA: TGTGCCAGCAGCCCCCCTTCTGGGGGAGTTAACACCGGGGAGCTGTTTTTT.

The CDR3 DNA is TGTGCCAGCGGCAGGGGAGACCTGGGTGATACGCAGTATTTT. Protein sequence: CASGRGDLGDTQYF. The chain couples TRBV7-9 to TRBJ2-3, with a weak D call TRBD1 (6 bases). The CDR3 consists of 14 residues. Deletions cut 8 bases from V and 6 bases from J, with 18 bases between. Germline loops: CDR1 SEHNR, CDR2 FQNEAQ (reference sequence).

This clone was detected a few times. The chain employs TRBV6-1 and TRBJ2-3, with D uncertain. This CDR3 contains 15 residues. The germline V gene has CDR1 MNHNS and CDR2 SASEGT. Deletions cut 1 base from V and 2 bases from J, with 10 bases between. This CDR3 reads CASSEGNRNTDTQYF. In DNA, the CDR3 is TGTGCCAGCAGTGAAGGAAACAGAAACACAGATACGCAGTATTTT.

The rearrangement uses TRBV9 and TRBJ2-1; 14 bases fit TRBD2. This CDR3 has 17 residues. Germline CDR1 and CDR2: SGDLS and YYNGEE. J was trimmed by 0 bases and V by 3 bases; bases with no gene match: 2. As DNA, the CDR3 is TGTGCCAGCAGCGATGGGACTAGCGGGAGCTCCTACAATGAGCAGTTCTTC. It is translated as CASSDGTSGSSYNEQFF. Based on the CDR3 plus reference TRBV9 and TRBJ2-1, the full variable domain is DSGVTQTPKHLITATGQRVTLRCSPRSGDLSVYWYQQSLDQGLQFLIQYYNGEERAKGNILERFSAQQFPDLHSELNLSSLELGDSALYFCASSDGTSGSSYNEQFFGPGTRLTVL.

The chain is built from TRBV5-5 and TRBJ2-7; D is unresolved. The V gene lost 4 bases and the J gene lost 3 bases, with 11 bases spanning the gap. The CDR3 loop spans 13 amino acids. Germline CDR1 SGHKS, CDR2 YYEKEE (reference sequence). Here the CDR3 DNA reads TGTGCCAGCAGCACCCTGCCAGACTACGAGCAGTACTTC. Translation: CASSTLPDYEQYF.

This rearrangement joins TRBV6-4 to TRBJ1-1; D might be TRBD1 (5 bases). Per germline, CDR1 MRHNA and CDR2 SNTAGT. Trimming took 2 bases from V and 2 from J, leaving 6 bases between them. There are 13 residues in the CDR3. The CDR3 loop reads CASSDRDNTEAFF. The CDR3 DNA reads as TGTGCCAGCAGTGACCGGGACAACACTGAAGCTTTCTTT.

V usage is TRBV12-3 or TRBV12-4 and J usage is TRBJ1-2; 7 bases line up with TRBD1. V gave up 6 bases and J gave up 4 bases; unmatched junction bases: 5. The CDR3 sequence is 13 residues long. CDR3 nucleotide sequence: TGTGCCAGCAGCCCCGGGACAGTCTATGGCTACACCTTC. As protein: CASSPGTVYGYTF.

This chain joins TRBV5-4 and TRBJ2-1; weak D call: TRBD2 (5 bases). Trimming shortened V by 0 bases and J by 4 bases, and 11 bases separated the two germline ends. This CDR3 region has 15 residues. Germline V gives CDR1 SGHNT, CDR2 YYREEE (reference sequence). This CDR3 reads CASSLGSGSYNEQFF. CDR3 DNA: TGTGCCAGCAGCTTGGGCAGCGGTTCGTACAATGAGCAGTTCTTC.

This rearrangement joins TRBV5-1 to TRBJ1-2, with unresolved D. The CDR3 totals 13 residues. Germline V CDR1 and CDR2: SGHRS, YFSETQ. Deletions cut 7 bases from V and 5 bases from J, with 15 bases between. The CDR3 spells CASLEGNGYGYTF. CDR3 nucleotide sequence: TGCGCCAGCCTTGAGGGCAATGGATATGGCTACACCTTC.

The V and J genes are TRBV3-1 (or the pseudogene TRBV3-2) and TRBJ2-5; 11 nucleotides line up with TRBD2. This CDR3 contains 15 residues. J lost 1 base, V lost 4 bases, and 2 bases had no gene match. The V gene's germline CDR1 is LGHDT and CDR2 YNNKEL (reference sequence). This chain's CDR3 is CASSRGTSGQETQYF. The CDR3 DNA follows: TGTGCCAGCAGCCGAGGGACTAGCGGCCAAGAGACCCAGTACTTC.

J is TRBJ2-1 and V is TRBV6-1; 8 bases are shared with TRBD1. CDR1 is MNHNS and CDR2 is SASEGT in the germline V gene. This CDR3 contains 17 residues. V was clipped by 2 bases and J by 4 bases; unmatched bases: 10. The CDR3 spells CASSEMAGGGNYNEQFF. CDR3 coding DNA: TGTGCCAGCAGTGAAATGGCAGGGGGCGGTAATTACAATGAGCAGTTCTTC.

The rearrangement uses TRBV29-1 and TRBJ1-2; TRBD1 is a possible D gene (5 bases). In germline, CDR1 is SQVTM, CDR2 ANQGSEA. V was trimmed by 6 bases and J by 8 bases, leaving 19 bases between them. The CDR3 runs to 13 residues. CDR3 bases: TGCAGCGTCACGGGACTCTTCTCGCGGGGCTACACCTTC. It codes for CSVTGLFSRGYTF.

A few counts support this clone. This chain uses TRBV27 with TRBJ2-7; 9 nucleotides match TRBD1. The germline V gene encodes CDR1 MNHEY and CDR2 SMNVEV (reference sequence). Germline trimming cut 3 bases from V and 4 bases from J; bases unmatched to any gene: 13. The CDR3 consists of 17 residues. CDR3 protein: CASSLGRTGEKMYEQYF. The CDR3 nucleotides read TGTGCCAGCAGTTTGGGCCGGACAGGGGAAAAAATGTACGAGCAGTACTTC.